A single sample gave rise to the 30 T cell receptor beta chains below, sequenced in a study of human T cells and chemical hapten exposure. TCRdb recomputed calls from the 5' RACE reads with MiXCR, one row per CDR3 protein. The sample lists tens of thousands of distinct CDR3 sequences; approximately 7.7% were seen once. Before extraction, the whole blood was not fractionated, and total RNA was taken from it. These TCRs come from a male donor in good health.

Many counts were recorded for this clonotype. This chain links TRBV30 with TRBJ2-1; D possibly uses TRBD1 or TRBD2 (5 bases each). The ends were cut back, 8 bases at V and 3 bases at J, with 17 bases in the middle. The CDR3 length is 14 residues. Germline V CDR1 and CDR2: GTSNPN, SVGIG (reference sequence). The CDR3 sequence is CAGTDGVNYNEQFF. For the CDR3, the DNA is TGTGCCGGGACCGACGGGGTTAACTACAATGAGCAGTTCTTC.

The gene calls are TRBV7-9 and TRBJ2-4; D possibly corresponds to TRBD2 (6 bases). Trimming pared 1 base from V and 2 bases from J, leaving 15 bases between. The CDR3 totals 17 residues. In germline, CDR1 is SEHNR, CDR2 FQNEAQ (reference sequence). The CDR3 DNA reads TGTGCCAGCAGCTTAGTAGGGACGGGAGTGTCCAAAAACATTCAGTACTTC. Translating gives CASSLVGTGVSKNIQYF.

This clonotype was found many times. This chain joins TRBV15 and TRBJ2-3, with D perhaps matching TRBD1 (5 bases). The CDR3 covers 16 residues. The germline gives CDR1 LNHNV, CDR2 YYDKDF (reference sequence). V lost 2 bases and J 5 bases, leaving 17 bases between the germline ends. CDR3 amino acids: CATSRPTGPLRDTQYF. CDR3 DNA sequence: TGTGCCACCAGCAGACCTACAGGCCCTTTACGAGATACGCAGTATTTT.

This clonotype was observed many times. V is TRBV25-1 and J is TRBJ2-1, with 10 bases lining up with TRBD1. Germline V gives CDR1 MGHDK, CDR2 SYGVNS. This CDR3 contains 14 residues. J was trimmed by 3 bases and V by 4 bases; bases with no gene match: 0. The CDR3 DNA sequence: TGTGCCAGCAGTGGGGACAGGGGCTACAATGAGCAGTTCTTC. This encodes CASSGDRGYNEQFF.

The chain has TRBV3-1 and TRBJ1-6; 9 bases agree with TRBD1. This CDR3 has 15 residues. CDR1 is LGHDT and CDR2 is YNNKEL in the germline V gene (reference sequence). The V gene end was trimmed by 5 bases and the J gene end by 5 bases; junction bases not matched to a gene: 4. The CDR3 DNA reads TGTGCCAGCAGCGTACGGGACAGGGATAATTCACCCCTCCACTTT. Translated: CASSVRDRDNSPLHF.

The DNA of the CDR3 is TGTGCCAGCAGTTACCCCGAGGGGGGCACGGCCTACGAGCAGTACTTC. This codes for CASSYPEGGTAYEQYF. The chain joins TRBV6-6 to TRBJ2-7; D possibly matches TRBD1 or TRBD2 (6 bases each). CDR3 length: 16 residues. Trimming cost V 2 bases and J 2 bases, with 16 bases left between them. Germline lookup yields CDR1 MNHNY and CDR2 SVGAGI (reference sequence).

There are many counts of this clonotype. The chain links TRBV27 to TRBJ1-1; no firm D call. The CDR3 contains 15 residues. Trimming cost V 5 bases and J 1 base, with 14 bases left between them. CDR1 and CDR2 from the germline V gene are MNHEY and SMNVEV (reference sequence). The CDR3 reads CASSPQTRANTEAFF. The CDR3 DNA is TGTGCCAGCAGTCCACAAACGCGGGCGAACACTGAAGCTTTCTTT.

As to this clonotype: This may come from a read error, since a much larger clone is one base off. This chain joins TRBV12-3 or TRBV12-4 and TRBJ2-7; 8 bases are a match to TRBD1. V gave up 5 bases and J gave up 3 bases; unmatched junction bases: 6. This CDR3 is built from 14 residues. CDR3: CASSDQGAGYEQYF. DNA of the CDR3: TGTGCCAGCAGTGACCAGGGGGCGGGCTACGAGCAGTACTTC.

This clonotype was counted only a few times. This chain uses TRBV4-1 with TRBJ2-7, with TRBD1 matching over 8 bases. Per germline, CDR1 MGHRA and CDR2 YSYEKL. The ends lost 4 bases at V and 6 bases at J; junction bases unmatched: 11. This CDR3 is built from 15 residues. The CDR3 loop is CASSPEIGTGPEQYF. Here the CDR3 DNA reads TGCGCCAGCAGCCCGGAAATCGGGACAGGACCCGAGCAGTACTTC.

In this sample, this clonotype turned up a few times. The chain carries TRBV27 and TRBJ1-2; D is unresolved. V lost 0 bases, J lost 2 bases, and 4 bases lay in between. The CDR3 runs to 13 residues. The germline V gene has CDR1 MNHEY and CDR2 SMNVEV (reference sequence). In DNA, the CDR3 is TGTGCCAGCAGTTTATCAGGGAACTATGGCTACACCTTC. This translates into CASSLSGNYGYTF.

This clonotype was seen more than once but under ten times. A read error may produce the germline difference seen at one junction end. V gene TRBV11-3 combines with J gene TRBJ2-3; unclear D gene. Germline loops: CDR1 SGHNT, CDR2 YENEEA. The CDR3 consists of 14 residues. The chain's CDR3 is CASRLDQVEDTQYF. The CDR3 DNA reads TGTGCCAGCAGATTAGATCAGGTGGAAGATACGCAGTATTTT.

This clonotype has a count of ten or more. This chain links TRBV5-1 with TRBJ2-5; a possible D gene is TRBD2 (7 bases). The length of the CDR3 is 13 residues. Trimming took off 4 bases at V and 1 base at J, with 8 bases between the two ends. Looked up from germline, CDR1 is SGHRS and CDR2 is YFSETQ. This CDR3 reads CASSRGAQETQYF. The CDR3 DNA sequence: TGCGCCAGCAGCCGGGGGGCCCAAGAGACCCAGTACTTC.

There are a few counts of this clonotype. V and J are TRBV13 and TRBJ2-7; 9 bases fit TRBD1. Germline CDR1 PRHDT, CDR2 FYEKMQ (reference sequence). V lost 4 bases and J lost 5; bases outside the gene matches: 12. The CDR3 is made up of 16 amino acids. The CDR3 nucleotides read TGTGCCAGCAGCTCCCGATCCGACAGGGGGGTCCACGAGCAGTACTTC. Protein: CASSSRSDRGVHEQYF.

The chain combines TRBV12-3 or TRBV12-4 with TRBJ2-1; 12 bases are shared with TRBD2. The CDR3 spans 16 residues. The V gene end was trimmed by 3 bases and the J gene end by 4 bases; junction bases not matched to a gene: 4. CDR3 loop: CASSFPLAGGYNEQFF. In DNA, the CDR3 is TGTGCCAGCAGTTTTCCGCTAGCGGGGGGGTACAATGAGCAGTTCTTC.

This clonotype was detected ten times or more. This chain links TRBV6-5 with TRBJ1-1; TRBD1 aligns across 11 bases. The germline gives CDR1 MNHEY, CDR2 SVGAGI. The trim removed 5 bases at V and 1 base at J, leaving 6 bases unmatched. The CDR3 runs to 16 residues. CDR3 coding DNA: TGTGCCAGCAGTCCTTTAGGGACAGGGGGGAACACTGAAGCTTTCTTT. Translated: CASSPLGTGGNTEAFF.

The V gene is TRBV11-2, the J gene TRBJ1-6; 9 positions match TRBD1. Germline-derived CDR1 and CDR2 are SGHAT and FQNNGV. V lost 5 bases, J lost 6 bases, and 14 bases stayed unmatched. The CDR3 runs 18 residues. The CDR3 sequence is CASSQLRGQGLRNSPLHF. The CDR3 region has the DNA TGTGCCAGCAGCCAGCTTAGGGGACAGGGACTGCGTAATTCACCCCTCCACTTT.

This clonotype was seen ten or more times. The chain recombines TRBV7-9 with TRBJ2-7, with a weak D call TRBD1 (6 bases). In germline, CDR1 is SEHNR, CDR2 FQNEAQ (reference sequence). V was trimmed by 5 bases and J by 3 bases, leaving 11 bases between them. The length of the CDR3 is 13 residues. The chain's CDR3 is CASSPGEYYEQYF. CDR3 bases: TGTGCCAGCAGCCCAGGGGAGTACTACGAGCAGTACTTC.

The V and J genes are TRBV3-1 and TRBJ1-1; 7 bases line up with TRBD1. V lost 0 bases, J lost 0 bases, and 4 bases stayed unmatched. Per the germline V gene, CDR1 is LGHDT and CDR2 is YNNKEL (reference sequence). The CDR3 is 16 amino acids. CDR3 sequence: CASSQEGRGLNTEAFF. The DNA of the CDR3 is TGTGCCAGCAGCCAAGAGGGCAGGGGGTTGAACACTGAAGCTTTCTTT. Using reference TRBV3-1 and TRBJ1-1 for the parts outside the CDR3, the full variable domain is DTAVSQTPKYLVTQMGNDKSIKCEQNLGHDTMYWYKQDSKKFLKIMFSYNNKELIINETVPNRFSPKSPDKAHLNLHINSLELGDSAVYFCASSQEGRGLNTEAFFGQGTRLTVV.

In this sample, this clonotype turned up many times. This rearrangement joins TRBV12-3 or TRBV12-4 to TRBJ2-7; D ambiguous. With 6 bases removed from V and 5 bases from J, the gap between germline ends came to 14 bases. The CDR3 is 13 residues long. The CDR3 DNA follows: TGTGCCAGCAGCCCGCGCTGGGTTCACGAGCAGTACTTC. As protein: CASSPRWVHEQYF.

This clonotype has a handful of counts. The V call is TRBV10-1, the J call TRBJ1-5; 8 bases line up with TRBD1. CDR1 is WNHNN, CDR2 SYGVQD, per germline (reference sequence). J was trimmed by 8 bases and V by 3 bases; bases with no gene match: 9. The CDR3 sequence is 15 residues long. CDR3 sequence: CASSDAGGALEPQHF. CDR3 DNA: TGCGCCAGCAGTGATGCAGGGGGCGCTTTGGAGCCCCAGCATTTT.

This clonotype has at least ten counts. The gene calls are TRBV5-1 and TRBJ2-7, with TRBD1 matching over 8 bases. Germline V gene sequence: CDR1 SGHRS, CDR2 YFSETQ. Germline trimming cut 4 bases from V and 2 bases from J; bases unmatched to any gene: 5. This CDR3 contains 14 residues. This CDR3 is CASSPQGAPYEQYF. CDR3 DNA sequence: TGCGCCAGCAGCCCCCAGGGGGCACCCTACGAGCAGTACTTC.

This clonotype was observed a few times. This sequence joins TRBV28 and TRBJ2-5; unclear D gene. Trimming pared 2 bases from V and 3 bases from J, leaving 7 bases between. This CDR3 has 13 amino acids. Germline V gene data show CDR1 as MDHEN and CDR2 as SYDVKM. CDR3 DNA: TGTGCCAGCAGTTTAAGTGGCGAAGAGACCCAGTACTTC. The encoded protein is CASSLSGEETQYF.

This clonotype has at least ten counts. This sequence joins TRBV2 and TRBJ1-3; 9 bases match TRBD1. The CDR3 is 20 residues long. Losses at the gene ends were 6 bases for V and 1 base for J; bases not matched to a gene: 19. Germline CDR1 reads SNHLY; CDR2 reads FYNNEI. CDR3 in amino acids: CASSLEPGTGPTTSGNTIYF. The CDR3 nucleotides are TGTGCCAGCAGCCTGGAGCCGGGGACAGGGCCTACGACTTCTGGAAACACCATATATTTT.

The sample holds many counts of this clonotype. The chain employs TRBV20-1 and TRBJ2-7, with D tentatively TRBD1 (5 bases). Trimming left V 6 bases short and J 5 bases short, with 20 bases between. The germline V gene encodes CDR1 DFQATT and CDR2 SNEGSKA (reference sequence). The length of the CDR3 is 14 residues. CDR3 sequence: CSAAPVRGPNEQYF. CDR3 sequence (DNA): TGCAGTGCCGCCCCGGTAAGGGGCCCGAACGAGCAGTACTTC.

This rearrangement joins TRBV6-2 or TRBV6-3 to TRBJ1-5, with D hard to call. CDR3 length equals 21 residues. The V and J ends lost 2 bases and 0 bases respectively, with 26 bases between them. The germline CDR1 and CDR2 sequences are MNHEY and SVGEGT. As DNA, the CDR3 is TGTGCCAGCAGTTACGCGGGTCCGGAGAAAGGAGGCCCCTATAGCAATCAGCCCCAGCATTTT. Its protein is CASSYAGPEKGGPYSNQPQHF.

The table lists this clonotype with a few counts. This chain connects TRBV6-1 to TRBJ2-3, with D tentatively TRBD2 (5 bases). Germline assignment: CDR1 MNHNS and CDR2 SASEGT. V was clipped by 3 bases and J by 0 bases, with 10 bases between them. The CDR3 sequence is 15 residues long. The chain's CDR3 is CASSEEDRSTDTQYF. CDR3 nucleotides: TGTGCCAGCAGTGAGGAGGACCGTAGCACAGATACGCAGTATTTT.

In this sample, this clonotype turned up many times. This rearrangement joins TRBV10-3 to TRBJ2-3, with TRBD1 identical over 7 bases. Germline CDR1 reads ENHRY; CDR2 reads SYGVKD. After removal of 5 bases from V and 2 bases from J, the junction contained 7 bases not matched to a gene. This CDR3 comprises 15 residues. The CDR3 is CAISLQGLPTDTQYF. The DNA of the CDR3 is TGTGCCATCAGTCTACAGGGGCTCCCCACAGATACGCAGTATTTT.

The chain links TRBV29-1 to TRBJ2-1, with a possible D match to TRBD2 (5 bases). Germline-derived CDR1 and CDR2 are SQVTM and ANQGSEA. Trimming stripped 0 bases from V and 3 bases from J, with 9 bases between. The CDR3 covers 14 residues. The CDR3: CSVEDPDYYNEQFF. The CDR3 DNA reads TGCAGCGTTGAAGATCCCGACTACTACAATGAGCAGTTCTTC.

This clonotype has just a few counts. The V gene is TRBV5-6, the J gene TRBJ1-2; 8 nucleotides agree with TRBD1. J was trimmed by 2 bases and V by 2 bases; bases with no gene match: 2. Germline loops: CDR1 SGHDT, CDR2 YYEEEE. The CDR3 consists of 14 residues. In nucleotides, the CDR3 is TGTGCCAGCAGCTTCCGGGACAGGAACTATGGCTACACCTTC. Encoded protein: CASSFRDRNYGYTF.

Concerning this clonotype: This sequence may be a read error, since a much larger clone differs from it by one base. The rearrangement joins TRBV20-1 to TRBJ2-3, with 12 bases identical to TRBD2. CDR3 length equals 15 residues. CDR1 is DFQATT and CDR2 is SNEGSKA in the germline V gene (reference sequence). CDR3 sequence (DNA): TGCAGTGCGGACCGACTAGCGGGAGTAACAGATACGAAGTATTTT. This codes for CSADRLAGVTDTKYF.